This T cell receptor (beta chain) was sequenced during a study of beta chain features in type 1 diabetes. Note on this clone: Its matching antigen is unknown.

Germline assignment: CDR1 SEHNR and CDR2 FQNEAQ (reference sequence). Trimming cost V 2 bases and J 3 bases; bases outside gene matches: 1. The CDR3 spans 14 residues. The whole isolated RNA underwent reverse transcription, so sequencing captured expressed TCRB transcripts. TCRdb keeps only in-frame clones here, not all; method: immunoSEQ multiplex PCR. Of some 180,000 clones in the sample, less than 15% are singletons; the top ten hold about 0.58%. Overall study results and limits: cDNA-based sequencing might over-represent cells highly expressing TCR. Among all four CD4+ subsets, Type 1 diabetes patients had TCRB CDR3s that were moderately but significantly shorter.

The sequence came from a woman between 18 and 29 years old in good health. The gene calls are TRBV7-9 and TRBJ2-7; TRBD2 agrees at 10 bases. Sequencing input: central memory CD4+ T cells from blood. The CDR3 region is CASSLRTSGYEQYF. The CDR3 coding sequence is TGTGCCAGCAGCTTAAGGACTAGCGGCTACGAGCAGTACTTC.